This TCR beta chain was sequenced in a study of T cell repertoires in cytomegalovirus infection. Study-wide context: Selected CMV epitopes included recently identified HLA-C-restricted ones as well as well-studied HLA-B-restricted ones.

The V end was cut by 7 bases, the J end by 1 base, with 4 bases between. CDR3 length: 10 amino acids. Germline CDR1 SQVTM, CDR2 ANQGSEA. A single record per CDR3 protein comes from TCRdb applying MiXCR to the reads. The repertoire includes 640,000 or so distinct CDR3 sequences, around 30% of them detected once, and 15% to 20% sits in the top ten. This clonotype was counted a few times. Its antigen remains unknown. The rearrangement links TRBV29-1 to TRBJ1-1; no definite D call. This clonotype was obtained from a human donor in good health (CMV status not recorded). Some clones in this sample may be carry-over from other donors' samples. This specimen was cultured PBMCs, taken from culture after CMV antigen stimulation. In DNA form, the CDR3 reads TGCAGCGCCCAGAACACTGAAGCTTTCTTT. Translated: CSAQNTEAFF.